This T cell receptor beta chain derives from a study of regulatory T cells in long-lasting Graves disease. There are a few counts of this clonotype. Time point specified: newly diagnosed GD, antithyroid drugs for less than 3 months. From RNA extracted from PBMCs, the TCR library was made. Per germline, CDR1 MNHNS and CDR2 SASEGT. The CDR3 is made up of 16 amino acids. Losses at the gene ends were 8 bases for V and 6 bases for J; bases not matched to a gene: 14. The authors built TCR beta libraries using iRepertoire HTBI primers and Arm-PCR of CDR3 regions. TCRdb reprocessed the multiplex PCR reads via MiXCR and lists one record per CDR3 protein. The repertoire holds around 250,000 distinct CDR3 sequences, with around 16% as singletons.

This sample comprised peripheral blood mononuclear cells (PBMCs), obtained at new diagnosis, from a patient treated with antithyroid drugs. This chain joins TRBV6-1 and TRBJ2-1; 9 bases are a match to TRBD1. This TCR was sampled from a female donor with Graves disease. CDR3 residues: CASVPSRTGVLNEQFF. CDR3 in DNA: TGTGCCAGCGTTCCTTCGCGGACAGGGGTTCTCAATGAGCAGTTCTTC.